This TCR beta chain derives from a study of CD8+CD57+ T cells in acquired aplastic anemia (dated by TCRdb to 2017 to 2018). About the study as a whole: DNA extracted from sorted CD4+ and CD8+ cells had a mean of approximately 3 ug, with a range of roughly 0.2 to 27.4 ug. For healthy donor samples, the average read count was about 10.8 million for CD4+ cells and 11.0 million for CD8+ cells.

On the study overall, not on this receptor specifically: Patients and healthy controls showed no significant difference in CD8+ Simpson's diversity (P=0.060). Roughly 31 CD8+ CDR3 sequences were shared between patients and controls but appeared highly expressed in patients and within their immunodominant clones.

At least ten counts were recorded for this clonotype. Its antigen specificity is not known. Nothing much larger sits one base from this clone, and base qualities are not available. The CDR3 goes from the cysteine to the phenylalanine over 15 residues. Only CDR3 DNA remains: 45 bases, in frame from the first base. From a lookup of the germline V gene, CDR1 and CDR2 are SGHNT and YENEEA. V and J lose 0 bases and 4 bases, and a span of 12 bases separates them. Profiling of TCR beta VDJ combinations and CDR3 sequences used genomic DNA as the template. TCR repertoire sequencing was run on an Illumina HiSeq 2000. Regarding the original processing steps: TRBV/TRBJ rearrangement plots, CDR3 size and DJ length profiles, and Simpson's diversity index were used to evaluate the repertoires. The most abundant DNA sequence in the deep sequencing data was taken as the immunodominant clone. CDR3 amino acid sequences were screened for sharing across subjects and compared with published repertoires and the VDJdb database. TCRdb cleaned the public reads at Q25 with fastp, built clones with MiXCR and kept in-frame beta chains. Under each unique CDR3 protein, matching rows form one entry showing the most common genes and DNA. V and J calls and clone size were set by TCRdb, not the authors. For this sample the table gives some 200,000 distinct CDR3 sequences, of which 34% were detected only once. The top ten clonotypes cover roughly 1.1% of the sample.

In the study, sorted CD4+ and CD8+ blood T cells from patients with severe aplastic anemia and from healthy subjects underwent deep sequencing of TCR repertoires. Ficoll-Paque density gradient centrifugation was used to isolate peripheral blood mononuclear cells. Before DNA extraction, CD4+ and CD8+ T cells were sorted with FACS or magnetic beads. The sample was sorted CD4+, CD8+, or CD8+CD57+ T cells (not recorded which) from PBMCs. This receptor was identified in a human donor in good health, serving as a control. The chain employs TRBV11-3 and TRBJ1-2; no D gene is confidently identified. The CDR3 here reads CASSLELSSSYGYTF. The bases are TGTGCCAGCAGCTTAGAGTTGAGCAGCAGCTATGGCTACACCTTC.